These 26 T cell receptor beta chains came from one sample sequenced in a study of early T cells in non-severe SARS-CoV-2 infection. Via MiXCR, TCRdb re-called the 5' RACE reads, giving one row per CDR3 protein. Seen here are about 110,000 distinct CDR3 sequences, roughly 11% observed once, and the top ten hold 6.5% to 8%. Material for sequencing was whole blood. Source of these receptors: an adult who was a healthcare worker with PCR-confirmed SARS-CoV-2 infection or an uninfected control (not recorded which).

There are a few counts of this clonotype. The rearrangement joins TRBV6-5 to TRBJ1-1; 7 bases are shared with TRBD1. CDR1 MNHEY and CDR2 SVGAGI come from the germline V gene. The V gene end was trimmed by 2 bases and the J gene end by 4 bases; junction bases not matched to a gene: 4. The CDR3 has 14 amino acids. CDR3 amino acids: CASSYGGGGTEAFF. CDR3 nucleotide sequence: TGTGCCAGCAGTTACGGAGGGGGCGGCACTGAAGCTTTCTTT.

This clonotype was counted between two and nine times. The chain joins TRBV20-1 to TRBJ2-7; TRBD2 matches 9 bases. Trimming cost V 5 bases and J 6 bases; bases outside gene matches: 8. The CDR3 spans 13 residues. Germline V lookup: CDR1 DFQATT, CDR2 SNEGSKA (reference sequence). In nucleotides, the CDR3 is TGCAGTGCTGAGCGGGAGGTTCCCGGCGAGCAGTACTTC. Its translation: CSAEREVPGEQYF.

A remark on this clonotype: A much larger clone differs from this one at a single base, so this may be a read error. The rearrangement joins TRBV15 to TRBJ2-5; unclear D gene. This CDR3 comprises 14 residues. In germline, CDR1 is LNHNV, CDR2 YYDKDF (reference sequence). In DNA, the CDR3 is TGTGCCACCAGCAGATTAAATGGCCAAGTGACCCAGTACTTC. Residues: CATSRLNGQVTQYF.

This clonotype showed up many times. The CDR3 coding sequence is TGTGCCAGCAGCCGGGACTACCGCCAAGAGACCCAGTACTTC. Translating gives CASSRDYRQETQYF. This chain joins TRBV7-2 and TRBJ2-5; 7 bases are shared with TRBD2. Germline trimming cut 5 bases from V and 1 base from J; bases unmatched to any gene: 4. This CDR3 has 14 residues. CDR1 SGHTA and CDR2 FQGNSA come from the germline V gene.

The chain is built from TRBV6-1 and TRBJ1-2; 10 bases line up with TRBD1. V was clipped by 4 bases and J by 4 bases; unmatched bases: 3. CDR3 length: 14 residues. Germline lookup yields CDR1 MNHNS and CDR2 SASEGT. The CDR3 region has the DNA TGTGCCAGCAGTGCCCGGACAGGGGGCTATGGCTACACCTTC. Amino acids: CASSARTGGYGYTF.

This clonotype was detected only a few times. The chain has TRBV7-9 and TRBJ2-3, with TRBD2 as a possible D gene (7 bases). This CDR3 is built from 14 residues. The germline V and J ends were trimmed by 9 bases and 2 bases, with 15 bases remaining between them. From germline, CDR1 is SEHNR and CDR2 FQNEAQ (reference sequence). The CDR3 bases are TGTGCCAGTACGGGGGCGGGAGCCACAGATACGCAGTATTTT. Translation gives CASTGAGATDTQYF.

This clonotype occurred many times. This sequence joins TRBV7-6 and TRBJ2-5; perhaps TRBD2 as D (6 bases). The germline CDR1 and CDR2 sequences are SGHVS and FNYEAQ. V lost 0 bases and J lost 3, with 11 bases in between. This CDR3 is built from 15 residues. The DNA for the CDR3 is TGTGCCAGCAGCTTAGCGTATAGCGGAGAAGAGACCCAGTACTTC. It is translated as CASSLAYSGEETQYF.

This clonotype was recorded many times. The gene calls are TRBV7-9 and TRBJ2-7; D is perhaps TRBD2 (6 bases). The germline V and J ends were trimmed by 1 base and 3 bases, with 13 bases remaining between them. This CDR3 is built from 15 residues. Germline CDR1 and CDR2: SEHNR and FQNEAQ (reference sequence). CDR3 amino acids: CASSLGVGSLYEQYF. The CDR3 bases are TGTGCCAGCAGCTTAGGTGTCGGGAGCCTCTACGAGCAGTACTTC.

This clonotype came up many times. The chain couples TRBV20-1 to TRBJ2-2, with 8 bases lining up with TRBD2. This CDR3 is 14 amino acids long. Unmatched junction bases numbered 7, after V lost 3 bases and J lost 7 bases. The germline V gene encodes CDR1 DFQATT and CDR2 SNEGSKA (reference sequence). CDR3 amino acids: CSASEVAGSGELFF. Here the CDR3 DNA reads TGCAGTGCTAGTGAGGTAGCGGGAAGCGGGGAGCTGTTTTTT.

This clonotype occurred many times. The CDR3 DNA reads as TGTGCCAGCTCACCCCAAGAGCGGGGACGGGCGGGAGTTGACAATGAGCAGTTCTTC. As protein: CASSPQERGRAGVDNEQFF. The chain carries TRBV18 and TRBJ2-1; TRBD2 agrees at 7 bases. The CDR3 runs to 19 residues. After removal of 3 bases from V and 5 bases from J, the junction contained 19 bases not matched to a gene. From germline, CDR1 is KGHSH and CDR2 LQKENI. The full variable domain, rest sourced from reference TRBV18 and TRBJ2-1, is NAGVMQNPRHLVRRRGQEARLRCSPMKGHSHVYWYRQLPEEGLKFMVYLQKENIIDESGMPKERFSAEFPKEGPSILRIQQVVRGDSAAYFCASSPQERGRAGVDNEQFFGPGTRLTVL.

This chain connects TRBV9 to TRBJ2-1; D unresolved. V lost 4 bases and J 5 bases, leaving 7 bases between the germline ends. Germline values: CDR1 SGDLS, CDR2 YYNGEE. The CDR3 runs to 12 residues. CDR3 in DNA: TGTGCCAGCAGCCCCCAGGACAATGAGCAGTTCTTC. Encoded protein: CASSPQDNEQFF.

This clonotype was seen only a few times. This sequence joins TRBV12-3 or TRBV12-4 and TRBJ1-2; no clear D gene. There are 14 residues in the CDR3. V lost 0 bases, J lost 2 bases, and 7 bases lay in between. CDR3 nucleotides: TGTGCCAGCAGTTTAGCGCTCCTCAACTATGGCTACACCTTC. Its translation: CASSLALLNYGYTF.

This clonotype was seen a single time. This rearrangement joins TRBV20-1 to TRBJ2-7; possibly TRBD1 or TRBD2 for D (6 bases each). CDR3 size: 12 residues. With 4 bases removed from V and 2 bases from J, the gap between germline ends came to 9 bases. Germline CDR1 DFQATT, CDR2 SNEGSKA (reference sequence). This CDR3 is CSANRGPYEQYF. For the CDR3, the DNA is TGCAGTGCTAATCGGGGGCCCTACGAGCAGTACTTC.

This clonotype was recorded a few times. V and J are TRBV7-2 and TRBJ2-2; a possible D gene is TRBD2 (5 bases). The CDR3 consists of 15 residues. V lost 1 base to trimming and J lost 3 bases, with 9 bases between them. From germline, CDR1 is SGHTA and CDR2 FQGNSA. In DNA, the CDR3 is TGTGCCAGCAGCTTAGATGGACTCTACACCGGGGAGCTGTTTTTT. This translates into CASSLDGLYTGELFF.

V is TRBV10-2 and J is TRBJ2-5, with 11 bases that match TRBD2. J gave up 2 bases and V 3 bases, and 2 bases lay outside the gene matches. Germline V gives CDR1 WSHSY, CDR2 SAAADI. CDR3 length equals 15 residues. This CDR3 reads CASSELAGAQETQYF. DNA for the CDR3: TGCGCCAGCAGTGAACTAGCGGGAGCTCAAGAGACCCAGTACTTC.

This clonotype has a single count. A read error may be the cause here, since a much bigger clone is one base away. V is TRBV5-1 and J is TRBJ2-3, with 7 bases that match TRBD1. Germline loops: CDR1 SGHRS, CDR2 YFSETQ. This CDR3 has 15 residues. Trimming at V came to 2 bases and at J to 6 bases, leaving 9 bases not matched to a gene. CDR3 nucleotides: TGCGCCAGCAGCTTAAGGACAGGCCACATCGATACGCAGTATTTT. Its protein is CASSLRTGHIDTQYF.

V gene TRBV5-8 combines with J gene TRBJ2-7; TRBD2 matches 9 bases. J lost 4 bases, V lost 4 bases, and 9 bases had no gene match. The germline gives CDR1 SGHTS, CDR2 YDEGEE. The CDR3 extends over 15 amino acids. CDR3 in amino acids: CASSPRASGIYEQYF. CDR3 nucleotide sequence: TGTGCCAGCAGCCCCCGGGCTAGCGGGATATACGAGCAGTACTTC.

This clonotype was picked up many times. The chain has TRBV12-3 or TRBV12-4 and TRBJ2-1; 8 bases fit TRBD2. Trimming removed 6 bases from V and 10 bases from J; junction bases left unmatched: 2. The CDR3 contains 11 residues. CDR3 residues: CASSRLAEQFF. In nucleotides, the CDR3 is TGTGCCAGCAGCAGACTAGCGGAGCAGTTCTTC.

This chain links TRBV4-2 with TRBJ2-5; possible D gene TRBD1, 6 bases. Germline V gene data show CDR1 as LGHNA and CDR2 as YNFKEQ. Trimming cost V 0 bases and J 1 base, with 12 bases left between them. The CDR3 length is 16 residues. In DNA, the CDR3 is TGTGCCAGCAGCCAAGATTGGACAGCGGCCCAAGAGACCCAGTACTTC. Protein sequence: CASSQDWTAAQETQYF.

The CDR3: CASSFLPKETQYF. The CDR3 DNA reads TGTGCCAGCAGTTTCTTGCCTAAAGAGACCCAGTACTTC. The chain combines TRBV27 with TRBJ2-5; unclear D gene. There are 13 residues in the CDR3. Germline loops: CDR1 MNHEY, CDR2 SMNVEV (reference sequence). Trimming left V 3 bases short and J 3 bases short, with 8 bases between.

Ten or more counts support this clonotype. This chain connects TRBV5-1 to TRBJ1-1, with TRBD1 identical over 8 bases. The CDR3 sequence is 13 residues long. Trimming took 4 bases from V and 8 from J; bases not matched to a gene: 7. Germline V gene lookup returns CDR1 SGHRS and CDR2 YFSETQ. This CDR3 is CASSSPDRVEAFF. The CDR3 DNA reads TGCGCCAGCAGCAGCCCGGACAGGGTGGAAGCTTTCTTT.

This clonotype has a count of ten or more. The genes are TRBV27 and TRBJ1-2; TRBD1 aligns across 7 bases. The CDR3 extends over 16 amino acids. Germline V CDR1 and CDR2: MNHEY, SMNVEV (reference sequence). J gave up 5 bases and V 7 bases, and 16 bases lay outside the gene matches. The CDR3 coding sequence is TGTGCCAGCACCCCGTCAGCTAGCAGGGGGGGGTATGGCTACACCTTC. It is translated as CASTPSASRGGYGYTF.

This clonotype showed up many times. V and J are TRBV7-9 and TRBJ1-1; no clear D. The CDR3 length is 13 residues. Germline-derived CDR1 and CDR2 are SEHNR and FQNEAQ (reference sequence). V lost 1 base, J lost 1 base, and 4 bases lay in between. The CDR3 region has the DNA TGTGCCAGCAGCTTAGAAGCGAACACTGAAGCTTTCTTT. Protein sequence: CASSLEANTEAFF.

Many counts were recorded for this clonotype. The gene calls are TRBV20-1 and TRBJ2-1; 7 nucleotides line up with TRBD2. This CDR3 region has 13 residues. J gave up 7 bases and V 5 bases, and 8 bases lay outside the gene matches. Germline V gives CDR1 DFQATT, CDR2 SNEGSKA (reference sequence). The CDR3 sequence is CSALGREGNEQFF. CDR3 in DNA: TGCAGTGCTCTGGGCAGGGAGGGAAATGAGCAGTTCTTC.

This clonotype has ten or more counts. CDR3 region: CAISSGGAKDYEQYF. The DNA of the CDR3 is TGTGCCATCAGCTCTGGCGGGGCCAAGGACTACGAGCAGTACTTC. The rearrangement links TRBV10-3 to TRBJ2-7, with D possibly being TRBD2 (6 bases). V gave up 6 bases and J gave up 3 bases, with 18 bases separating them. Germline V lookup: CDR1 ENHRY, CDR2 SYGVKD. The CDR3 totals 15 residues.

J is TRBJ2-3 and V is TRBV28, with 13 bases that match TRBD2. The CDR3 is 19 amino acids. CDR1 is MDHEN and CDR2 is SYDVKM in the germline V gene. With 5 bases clipped from V and 3 bases from J, the junction kept 14 bases outside the gene matches. The CDR3 nucleotides are TGTGCCAGCAGTCTACCCTCAGTCCTACTAGCGGGAGGGACAGATACGCAGTATTTT. Amino acid sequence: CASSLPSVLLAGGTDTQYF.